This T cell receptor (beta chain) was observed in a study of beta chain features in type 1 diabetes. Expressed TCRB transcripts were sequenced, since all the RNA that had been isolated was reverse transcribed. The method was immunoSEQ multiplex PCR; TCRdb's version includes in-frame clones alone and lacks a portion of them. The profile shows fewer than 500,000 clones, roughly 13% of them singletons. The table lists this clone with a few counts. Its specificity is unknown. The CDR3 has 16 amino acids. The trim removed 0 bases at V and 5 bases at J, leaving 2 bases unmatched. Per germline, CDR1 SGDLS and CDR2 YYNGEE. Sorted populations all exceeded 95% purity. Study results and limitations: All four CD4+ subsets from Type 1 diabetes patients carried moderately but significantly shorter TCRB CDR3s.

The chain has TRBV9 and TRBJ2-2; TRBD2 agrees at 12 bases. The TCR sequence derives from a man younger than 45 in good health. The material sequenced was naive CD4+ T cells from blood. The CDR3 nucleotides are TGTGCCAGCAGCGTAGGACTAGCGGGAGAGACCGGGGAGCTGTTTTTT. It is translated as CASSVGLAGETGELFF.